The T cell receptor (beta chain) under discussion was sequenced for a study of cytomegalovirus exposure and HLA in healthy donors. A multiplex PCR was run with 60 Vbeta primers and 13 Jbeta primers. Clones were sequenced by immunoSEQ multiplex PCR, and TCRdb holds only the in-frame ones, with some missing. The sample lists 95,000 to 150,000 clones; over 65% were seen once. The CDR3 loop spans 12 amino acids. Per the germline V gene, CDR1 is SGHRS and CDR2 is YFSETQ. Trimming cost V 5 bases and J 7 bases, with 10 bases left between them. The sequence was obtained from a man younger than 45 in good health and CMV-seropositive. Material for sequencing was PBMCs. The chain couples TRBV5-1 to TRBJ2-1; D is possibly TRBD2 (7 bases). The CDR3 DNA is TGCGCCAGCAGTCGGGGGGCGAATGAGCAGTTCTTC. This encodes CASSRGANEQFF.